The source of this T cell receptor (beta chain) is a study of blood T cell repertoires in COVID-19. Sequencing used immunoSEQ multiplex PCR; TCRdb keeps in-frame clones, though not all of them. The sample contains over 75,000 clones, about 91% of which appear only once. This clone was observed a few times. The CDR3 has 14 residues. Germline loops: CDR1 MNHEY, CDR2 SMNVEV (reference sequence). Unmatched junction bases numbered 2, after V lost 6 bases and J lost 2 bases. This TCR derives from a woman older than 75 with active COVID-19. Sequenced input: peripheral blood. The chain couples TRBV27 to TRBJ2-7, with 12 bases matching TRBD2. CDR3 sequence reads: CASRRTSGTYEQYF. CDR3 coding DNA: TGTGCCAGCAGGCGGACTAGCGGGACCTACGAGCAGTACTTC.